The 25 T cell receptor beta chains below were found in one sample sequenced in a study of T cell repertoires in cytomegalovirus infection. TCRdb reprocessed the reads via MiXCR and lists one record per CDR3 protein. The sample holds around 740,000 distinct CDR3 sequences; less than 40% are singletons and the top ten take about 2.8%. Sequenced material: PBMCs. Source of these receptors: a human donor in good health (CMV status not recorded). Some clones in this sample may be carry-over from other donors' samples.

The chain recombines TRBV15 with TRBJ2-4; unclear D gene. Germline CDR1 reads LNHNV; CDR2 reads YYDKDF (reference sequence). The CDR3 consists of 11 residues. With 5 bases removed from V and 1 base from J, the gap between germline ends came to 0 bases. The DNA of the CDR3 is TGTGCCACCAGCGCCAAAAACATTCAGTACTTC. Translated: CATSAKNIQYF.

V gene TRBV19 combines with J gene TRBJ1-1; D is ambiguous. The ends were cut back, 6 bases at V and 3 bases at J, with 14 bases in the middle. Germline CDR1 is LNHDA and CDR2 is SQIVND (reference sequence). CDR3 size: 14 residues. The CDR3 sequence is CASRRALLDTEAFF. CDR3 in DNA: TGTGCCAGTAGAAGGGCCCTGTTGGACACTGAAGCTTTCTTT.

In this sample, this clonotype turned up a few times. This chain links TRBV29-1 with TRBJ2-7; 9 nucleotides agree with TRBD2. Germline V lookup: CDR1 SQVTM, CDR2 ANQGSEA. This CDR3 has 15 amino acids. Trimming removed 0 bases from V and 3 bases from J; junction bases left unmatched: 6. Here the CDR3 reads CSVEDLASGIYEQYF. The CDR3 coding sequence is TGCAGCGTTGAAGATCTGGCTAGCGGGATCTACGAGCAGTACTTC.

This clonotype has just a few counts. This chain uses TRBV12-3 or TRBV12-4 with TRBJ2-1; 8 bases agree with TRBD1. The V and J ends lost 1 base and 5 bases, in that order; junction bases with no gene match: 4. CDR3 length equals 15 residues. The CDR3 DNA is TGTGCCAGCAGTTTAGGGCGGACAGGGAACAATGAGCAGTTCTTC. It codes for CASSLGRTGNNEQFF.

There are a few counts of this clonotype. The chain couples TRBV2 to TRBJ1-2; D ambiguous. The CDR3 consists of 13 residues. From germline, CDR1 is SNHLY and CDR2 FYNNEI. Trimming pared 3 bases from V and 1 base from J, leaving 6 bases between. CDR3 region: CASSELLNYGYTF. The CDR3, as DNA: TGTGCCAGCAGTGAGCTACTTAACTATGGCTACACCTTC.

In its sample, this clonotype was seen many times. The chain recombines TRBV7-8 with TRBJ1-2; TRBD1 might be the D (6 bases). Trimming took 1 base from V and 2 from J, leaving 17 bases between them. The V gene's germline CDR1 is SGHVS and CDR2 FQNEAQ. The CDR3 totals 17 residues. CDR3 sequence: CASSLGGIGGTNYGYTF. In nucleotides, the CDR3 is TGTGCCAGCAGCTTAGGAGGGATAGGGGGAACGAACTATGGCTACACCTTC.

This chain links TRBV3-1 with TRBJ1-4; D remains unclear. The CDR3 runs 13 residues. Germline-derived CDR1 and CDR2 are LGHDT and YNNKEL (reference sequence). Trimming took off 1 base at V and 7 bases at J, with 7 bases between the two ends. The CDR3 protein is CASSQGTGEKLFF. The CDR3 DNA is TGTGCCAGCAGCCAAGGAACGGGTGAAAAACTGTTTTTT. The full variable domain, with the rest looked up from reference TRBV3-1 and TRBJ1-4, is DTAVSQTPKYLVTQMGNDKSIKCEQNLGHDTMYWYKQDSKKFLKIMFSYNNKELIINETVPNRFSPKSPDKAHLNLHINSLELGDSAVYFCASSQGTGEKLFFGSGTQLSVL.

This clonotype has a handful of counts. The chain carries TRBV27 and TRBJ2-7; 15 positions agree with TRBD2. CDR1 and CDR2 (germline): MNHEY, SMNVEV (reference sequence). CDR3 size: 17 residues. The V segment lost 5 bases and the J segment 4 bases; nucleotides outside the gene matches: 9. Written as DNA, the CDR3 is TGTGCCAGCAGTCAGTTTCGGACTAGCGGGAGGGGTTACGAGCAGTACTTC. Protein product: CASSQFRTSGRGYEQYF.

V is TRBV29-1 and J is TRBJ2-1, with TRBD2 identical over 8 bases. Germline V gene sequence: CDR1 SQVTM, CDR2 ANQGSEA. The V and J ends lost 7 bases and 8 bases, in that order; junction bases with no gene match: 7. This CDR3 is built from 12 residues. CDR3 coding DNA: TGCAGCGCGCCAGCGGGAGACTATGAGCAGTTCTTC. Its translation: CSAPAGDYEQFF.

V gene TRBV20-1 combines with J gene TRBJ2-3, with 7 bases lining up with TRBD1. The V segment lost 4 bases and the J segment 7 bases; nucleotides outside the gene matches: 11. Germline V gene lookup returns CDR1 DFQATT and CDR2 SNEGSKA (reference sequence). The CDR3 loop spans 14 amino acids. Here the CDR3 reads CSAIDRAHSNTQYF. The CDR3 DNA is TGCAGTGCTATCGACAGGGCCCACTCTAATACGCAGTATTTT.

V usage is TRBV2 and J usage is TRBJ1-2, with unresolved D. The CDR3 loop spans 15 amino acids. Looked up from germline, CDR1 is SNHLY and CDR2 is FYNNEI. The V and J ends lost 4 bases and 3 bases respectively, with 15 bases between them. The CDR3 DNA sequence: TGTGCCAGCAGTGCGACACGTCCGGGCGACTATGGCTACACCTTC. As protein: CASSATRPGDYGYTF.

This clonotype was seen a handful of times. The V gene is TRBV14, the J gene TRBJ2-2; D might be TRBD2 (6 bases). Between the trimmed V and J ends, which lost 2 bases and 2 bases, there was a span of 12 bases. The CDR3 extends over 16 amino acids. CDR1 is SGHDN and CDR2 is FVKESK in the germline V gene. DNA for the CDR3: TGTGCCAGCAGCCAATTGGGACTCCCCAACACCGGGGAGCTGTTTTTT. Translated, it gives CASSQLGLPNTGELFF.

This sequence joins TRBV27 and TRBJ1-4; 7 nucleotides line up with TRBD1. This CDR3 comprises 15 residues. With V trimmed by 5 bases and J by 10 bases, 13 bases remained unmatched. Germline V CDR1 and CDR2: MNHEY, SMNVEV (reference sequence). CDR3 residues: CASSPDRDSQGKLFF. The CDR3 DNA sequence: TGTGCCAGCAGTCCCGACCGGGACAGCCAAGGAAAACTGTTTTTT.

The chain employs TRBV5-1 and TRBJ2-6; the D call may be TRBD1 or TRBD2 (5 bases each). This CDR3 comprises 16 residues. CDR1 is SGHRS, CDR2 YFSETQ, per germline. V shed 8 bases and J shed 4 bases, with 19 bases lying between them. The CDR3 here is CASQPPRGVGANVLTF. CDR3 sequence (DNA): TGCGCCAGTCAACCGCCTCGAGGGGTGGGGGCCAACGTCCTGACTTTC.

In this sample, this clonotype turned up many times. This chain uses TRBV7-3 with TRBJ2-7; 10 bases are a match to TRBD1. CDR1 and CDR2 from the germline V gene are SGHTA and FQGTGA. With 5 bases clipped from V and 3 bases from J, the junction kept 16 bases outside the gene matches. This CDR3 is 18 amino acids long. The CDR3 reads CASSTQTSGTGVIYEQYF. The CDR3 nucleotides are TGTGCCAGCAGCACCCAAACCTCCGGGACAGGGGTAATCTACGAGCAGTACTTC.

This clonotype was observed once. This chain joins TRBV7-6 and TRBJ1-1; tentatively, D is TRBD1 (6 bases). Trimming removed 1 base from V and 3 bases from J, with 18 bases in between. The CDR3 spans 17 residues. Germline loops: CDR1 SGHVS, CDR2 FNYEAQ. The CDR3, as DNA: TGTGCCAGCAGCTTAGAGGGGGGGGCCGAGGAGGACACTGAAGCTTTCTTT. Translating gives CASSLEGGAEEDTEAFF.

A few counts support this clonotype. V usage is TRBV9 and J usage is TRBJ2-7; TRBD2 aligns across 8 bases. The CDR3 has 14 residues. With 8 bases clipped from V and 1 base from J, the junction kept 8 bases outside the gene matches. Looked up from germline, CDR1 is SGDLS and CDR2 is YYNGEE. CDR3: CASKERESSYEQYF. The CDR3 DNA sequence: TGTGCCAGTAAAGAGCGGGAGTCGTCCTACGAGCAGTACTTC.

A note on this clonotype: Since a much larger clone is just one base distant, this may be a read error. V and J are TRBV7-3 and TRBJ1-2, with D possibly matching TRBD1 (5 bases). This CDR3 is built from 14 residues. Trimming took 8 bases from V and 2 from J, leaving 15 bases between them. Germline CDR1 and CDR2: SGHTA and FQGTGA. This CDR3 reads CASCPAGQNYGYTF. The CDR3 nucleotides are TGTGCCAGCTGCCCGGCAGGGCAAAACTATGGCTACACCTTC.

This clonotype appeared a few times. The chain employs TRBV28 and TRBJ1-4; a possible D gene is TRBD1 (6 bases). The CDR3 covers 14 residues. Germline V CDR1 and CDR2: MDHEN, SYDVKM. V was clipped by 5 bases and J by 8 bases, with 15 bases between them. In DNA, the CDR3 is TGTGCCAGCAGTCCCACTCGGACAGTCGAAAAACTGTTTTTT. This encodes CASSPTRTVEKLFF.

This clonotype was found many times. CDR3 protein: CASSALDRGAGNTIYF. The CDR3 nucleotides are TGTGCCAGCAGTGCTTTGGACAGGGGAGCTGGAAACACCATATATTTT. This chain links TRBV6-1 with TRBJ1-3; 9 positions agree with TRBD1. Germline values: CDR1 MNHNS, CDR2 SASEGT. This CDR3 has 16 amino acids. V shed 4 bases and J 2 bases; nucleotides not matched to a gene: 6.

This rearrangement joins TRBV18 to TRBJ2-6; D unclear. V was trimmed by 1 base and J by 0 bases, leaving 10 bases between them. Germline lookup yields CDR1 KGHSH and CDR2 LQKENI. This CDR3 region has 17 residues. CDR3 amino acids: CASSPQLRHSGANVLTF. In nucleotides, the CDR3 is TGTGCCAGCTCACCACAGCTCAGACACTCTGGGGCCAACGTCCTGACTTTC. Filled out from reference TRBV18 and TRBJ2-6, the complete variable domain reads NAGVMQNPRHLVRRRGQEARLRCSPMKGHSHVYWYRQLPEEGLKFMVYLQKENIIDESGMPKERFSAEFPKEGPSILRIQQVVRGDSAAYFCASSPQLRHSGANVLTFGAGSRLTVL.

This clonotype was recorded a few times. The CDR3 sequence: CASSPLGGWNSPLHF. For the CDR3, the DNA is TGTGCCAGCAGCCCCTTGGGGGGGTGGAATTCACCCCTCCACTTT. The chain recombines TRBV7-2 with TRBJ1-6; a possible D gene is TRBD1 (5 bases). The germline V gene has CDR1 SGHTA and CDR2 FQGNSA. The CDR3 loop spans 15 amino acids. V was shortened by 5 bases and J by 7 bases, with 15 bases between the two germline ends.

The J gene is TRBJ2-5, the V gene TRBV7-9; TRBD1 agrees at 8 bases. Trimming removed 4 bases from V and 5 bases from J; junction bases left unmatched: 9. Germline V CDR1 and CDR2: SEHNR, FQNEAQ (reference sequence). The CDR3 loop spans 15 amino acids. CDR3: CASSSRDRRGETQYF. In DNA, the CDR3 is TGTGCCAGCAGCTCTAGGGACAGGAGGGGGGAGACCCAGTACTTC. The whole variable domain, remainder taken from reference TRBV7-9 and TRBJ2-5, is DTGVSQNPRHKITKRGQNVTFRCDPISEHNRLYWYRQTLGQGPEFLTYFQNEAQLEKSRLLSDRFSAERPKGSFSTLEIQRTEQGDSAMYLCASSSRDRRGETQYFGPGTRLLVL.

The V gene is TRBV5-5, the J gene TRBJ2-7; possibly TRBD2 for D (7 bases). The germline V gene has CDR1 SGHKS and CDR2 YYEKEE (reference sequence). The germline V and J ends were trimmed by 10 bases and 5 bases, with 19 bases remaining between them. This CDR3 region has 13 residues. The CDR3 reads CASIRGALNEQYF. The DNA of the CDR3 is TGTGCCTCCATCCGGGGGGCGCTGAACGAGCAGTACTTC.

The chain couples TRBV15 to TRBJ1-1; weak D call: TRBD1 (6 bases). Germline V gene sequence: CDR1 LNHNV, CDR2 YYDKDF (reference sequence). The CDR3 is made up of 16 amino acids. V was clipped by 3 bases and J by 0 bases, with 14 bases between them. CDR3 amino acids: CATSRGGEGMNTEAFF. The CDR3 nucleotides read TGTGCCACCAGCAGGGGGGGCGAGGGAATGAACACTGAAGCTTTCTTT. The full variable domain, with the rest looked up from reference TRBV15 and TRBJ1-1, is DAMVIQNPRYQVTQFGKPVTLSCSQTLNHNVMYWYQQKSSQAPKLLFHYYDKDFNNEADTPDNFQSRRPNTSFCFLDIRSPGLGDTAMYLCATSRGGEGMNTEAFFGQGTRLTVV.